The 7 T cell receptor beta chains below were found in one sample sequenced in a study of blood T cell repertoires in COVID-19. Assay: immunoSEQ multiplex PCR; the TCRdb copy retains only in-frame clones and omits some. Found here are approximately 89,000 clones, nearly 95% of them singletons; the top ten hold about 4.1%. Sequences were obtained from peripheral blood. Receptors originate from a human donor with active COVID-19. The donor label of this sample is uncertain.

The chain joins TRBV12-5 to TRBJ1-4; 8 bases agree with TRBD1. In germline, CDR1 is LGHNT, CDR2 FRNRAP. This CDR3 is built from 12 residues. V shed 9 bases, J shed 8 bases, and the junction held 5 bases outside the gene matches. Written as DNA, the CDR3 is TGTGCTAGCGGGGGACAGGCCGAAAAACTGTTTTTT. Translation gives CASGGQAEKLFF. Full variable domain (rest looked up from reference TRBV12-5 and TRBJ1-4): DARVTQTPRHKVTEMGQEVTMRCQPILGHNTVFWYRQTMMQGLELLAYFRNRAPLDDSGMPKDRFSAEMPDATLATLKIQPSEPRDSAVYFCASGGQAEKLFFGSGTQLSVL.

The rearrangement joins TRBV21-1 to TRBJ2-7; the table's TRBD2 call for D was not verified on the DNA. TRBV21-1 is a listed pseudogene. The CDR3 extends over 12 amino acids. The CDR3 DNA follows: TGTGCCAGCATCGGGTTCTCCTACGAGCAGTACTTC. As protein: CASIGFSYEQYF.

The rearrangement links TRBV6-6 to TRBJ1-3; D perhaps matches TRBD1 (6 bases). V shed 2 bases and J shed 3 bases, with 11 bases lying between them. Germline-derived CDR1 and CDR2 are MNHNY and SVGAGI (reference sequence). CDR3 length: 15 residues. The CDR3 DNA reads TGTGCCAGCAGTTACGGCAACAGGGTTGGAAACACCATATATTTT. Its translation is CASSYGNRVGNTIYF.

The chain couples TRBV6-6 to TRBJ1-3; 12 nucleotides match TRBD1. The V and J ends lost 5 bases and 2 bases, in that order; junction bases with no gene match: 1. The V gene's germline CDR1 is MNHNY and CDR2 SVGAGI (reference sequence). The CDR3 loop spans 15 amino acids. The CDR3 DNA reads TGTGCCAGCAGTAGGGACAGGGGGCCTGGAAACACCATATATTTT. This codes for CASSRDRGPGNTIYF.

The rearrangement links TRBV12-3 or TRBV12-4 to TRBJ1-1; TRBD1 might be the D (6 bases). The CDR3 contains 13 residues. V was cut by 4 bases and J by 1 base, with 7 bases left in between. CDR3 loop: CASSYRANTEAFF. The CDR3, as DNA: TGTGCCAGCAGTTACAGGGCGAACACTGAAGCTTTCTTT.

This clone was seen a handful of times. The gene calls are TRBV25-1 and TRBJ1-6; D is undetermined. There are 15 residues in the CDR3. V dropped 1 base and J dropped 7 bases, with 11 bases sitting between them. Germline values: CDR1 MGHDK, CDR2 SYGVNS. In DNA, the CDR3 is TGTGCCAGCAGTGAATCCGCAGGCACGAATTCACCCCTCCACTTT. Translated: CASSESAGTNSPLHF. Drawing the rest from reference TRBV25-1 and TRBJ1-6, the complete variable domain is EADIYQTPRYLVIGTGKKITLECSQTMGHDKMYWYQQDPGMELHLIHYSYGVNSTEKGDLSSESTVSRIRTEHFPLTLESARPSHTSQYLCASSESAGTNSPLHFGNGTRLTVT.

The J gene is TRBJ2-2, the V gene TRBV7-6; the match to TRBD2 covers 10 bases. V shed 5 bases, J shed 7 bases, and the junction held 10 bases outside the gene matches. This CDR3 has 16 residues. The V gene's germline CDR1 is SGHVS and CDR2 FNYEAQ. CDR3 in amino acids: CASSVRLAGAVGELFF. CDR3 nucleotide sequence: TGTGCCAGCAGCGTACGTCTAGCGGGGGCGGTCGGGGAGCTGTTTTTT. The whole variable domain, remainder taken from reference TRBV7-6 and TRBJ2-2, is GAGVSQSPRYKVTKRGQDVALRCDPISGHVSLYWYRQALGQGPEFLTYFNYEAQQDKSGLPNDRFSAERPEGSISTLTIQRTEQRDSAMYRCASSVRLAGAVGELFFGEGSRLTVL.